This entry lists 30 T cell receptor beta chains sequenced from one sample in a study of blood T cell repertoires in COVID-19. The method was immunoSEQ multiplex PCR; TCRdb's version includes in-frame clones alone and lacks a portion of them. The data hold 400,000 to 450,000 clones, with around nine tenths observed a single time. The specimen was peripheral blood. The origin of the receptors is a woman aged 40-49 years with COVID-19, enrolled during active disease.

This clone was observed once. The chain has TRBV3-1 (or the pseudogene TRBV3-2) and TRBJ1-1, with D possibly being TRBD1 (6 bases). Trimming took 4 bases from V and 5 from J, leaving 20 bases between them. CDR1 is LGHDT and CDR2 is YNNKEL in the germline V gene (reference sequence). The CDR3 is 16 residues long. The CDR3 coding sequence is TGTGCCAGCAGCCCCCCCCTAGGGGGGGGCTGGACTGAAGCTTTCTTT. This encodes CASSPPLGGGWTEAFF.

This chain uses TRBV19 with TRBJ1-1, with D unresolved. Germline V lookup: CDR1 LNHDA, CDR2 SQIVND (reference sequence). Trimming took 3 bases from V and 0 from J, leaving 5 bases between them. There are 13 residues in the CDR3. CDR3 sequence reads: CASSILVNTEAFF. CDR3 nucleotide sequence: TGTGCCAGTAGTATCCTAGTGAACACTGAAGCTTTCTTT.

The genes are TRBV28 and TRBJ1-2; D uncertain. Germline CDR1 is MDHEN and CDR2 is SYDVKM. V lost 7 bases to trimming and J lost 8 bases, with 23 bases between them. CDR3 length: 15 amino acids. The CDR3 is CASTTAGLPEGGYTF. CDR3 DNA: TGTGCCAGCACCACGGCAGGACTCCCTGAAGGAGGCTACACCTTC.

About this clone itself: The sample contains more than one DNA sequence encoding this CDR3. The chain's CDR3 is CASSLTPGGNQPQHF. As DNA, the CDR3 is TGTGCCAGCAGCTTAACCCCAGGGGGCAATCAGCCCCAGCATTTT. V and J are TRBV7-2 and TRBJ1-5, with a tentative D call TRBD1 (6 bases). The V gene's germline CDR1 is SGHTA and CDR2 FQGNSA. V gave up 2 bases and J gave up 2 bases, with 10 bases separating them. The CDR3 totals 15 residues.

This chain connects TRBV6-2 or TRBV6-3 to TRBJ2-7; D gene unclear. The CDR3 spans 11 residues. The germline gives CDR1 MNHEY, CDR2 SVGEGT. Trimming cost V 5 bases and J 3 bases, with 5 bases left between them. The CDR3 loop reads CASSPLYEQYF. The CDR3 coding sequence is TGTGCCAGCAGTCCCCTCTACGAGCAGTACTTC.

The chain joins TRBV7-2 to TRBJ1-5; possible D gene TRBD1, 5 bases. Trimming left V 0 bases short and J 3 bases short, with 9 bases between. This CDR3 comprises 15 residues. Germline V gives CDR1 SGHTA, CDR2 FQGNSA. The CDR3 loop is CASSLARQNNQPQHF. The CDR3 DNA reads as TGTGCCAGCAGCTTAGCTAGACAGAACAATCAGCCCCAGCATTTT.

The CDR3 DNA is TGTGCCAGCAGCGATCCACAGGGAACCTACGAGCAGTACTTC. Translating gives CASSDPQGTYEQYF. The rearrangement links TRBV2 to TRBJ2-7; D may be TRBD1 (6 bases). The V and J ends lost 6 bases and 2 bases respectively, with 14 bases between them. This CDR3 comprises 14 residues. The V gene's germline CDR1 is SNHLY and CDR2 FYNNEI.

This rearrangement joins TRBV9 to TRBJ2-1; D ambiguous. Germline CDR1 and CDR2: SGDLS and YYNGEE. The CDR3 has 13 amino acids. The ends were cut back, 1 base at V and 3 bases at J, with 5 bases in the middle. CDR3 protein: CASSVYFYNEQFF. The CDR3 nucleotides read TGTGCCAGCAGCGTATACTTCTACAATGAGCAGTTCTTC.

This chain connects TRBV7-8 to TRBJ1-6; D is possibly TRBD1 (5 bases). V lost 1 base and J lost 5, with 9 bases in between. This CDR3 has 15 residues. Germline V lookup: CDR1 SGHVS, CDR2 FQNEAQ. The chain's CDR3 is CASSLVAGNNSPLHF. Written as DNA, the CDR3 is TGTGCCAGCAGCTTAGTTGCAGGGAATAATTCACCCCTCCACTTT.

The chain recombines TRBV30 with TRBJ2-5; no clear D. Trimming took off 0 bases at V and 2 bases at J, with 4 bases between the two ends. CDR3 size: 12 residues. The V gene's germline CDR1 is GTSNPN and CDR2 SVGIG (reference sequence). For the CDR3, the DNA is TGTGCCTGGAGTGTACTGCAAGAGACCCAGTACTTC. It specifies CAWSVLQETQYF.

The genes are TRBV9 and TRBJ2-5; D ambiguous. The CDR3 is 15 amino acids. Looked up from germline, CDR1 is SGDLS and CDR2 is YYNGEE. Trimming took 0 bases from V and 1 from J, leaving 10 bases between them. CDR3 sequence (DNA): TGTGCCAGCAGCGTAGATATACTAACCCAAGAGACCCAGTACTTC. Residues: CASSVDILTQETQYF.

The chain employs TRBV2 and TRBJ1-2; 8 bases are a match to TRBD1. Germline lookup yields CDR1 SNHLY and CDR2 FYNNEI. The CDR3 runs 15 residues. V lost 5 bases and J lost 2; bases outside the gene matches: 7. As DNA, the CDR3 is TGTGCCAGCAGTCCTGGACAGGGACCCAACTATGGCTACACCTTC. This translates into CASSPGQGPNYGYTF.

V usage is TRBV5-1 and J usage is TRBJ1-1, with 7 bases identical to TRBD1. The trim removed 4 bases at V and 0 bases at J, leaving 9 bases unmatched. CDR3 length: 16 amino acids. Germline V gene data show CDR1 as SGHRS and CDR2 as YFSETQ. Here the CDR3 DNA reads TGCGCCAGCAGCAAAGGATGGGGACAGATGAACACTGAAGCTTTCTTT. Translated: CASSKGWGQMNTEAFF.

The chain carries TRBV19 and TRBJ2-1; 8 positions match TRBD2. The CDR3 spans 12 residues. Looked up from germline, CDR1 is LNHDA and CDR2 is SQIVND (reference sequence). V lost 8 bases and J lost 8; bases outside the gene matches: 5. In DNA form, the CDR3 reads TGTGCCAGTCGCCTGCGGGGGGATGAGCAGTTCTTC. This sequence encodes CASRLRGDEQFF. The whole variable domain, filled in from reference TRBV19 and TRBJ2-1, reads DGGITQSPKYLFRKEGQNVTLSCEQNLNHDAMYWYRQDPGQGLRLIYYSQIVNDFQKGDIAEGYSVSREKKESFPLTVTSAQKNPTAFYLCASRLRGDEQFFGPGTRLTVL.

The chain combines TRBV15 with TRBJ1-5; D is ambiguous. This CDR3 spans 15 amino acids. From germline, CDR1 is LNHNV and CDR2 YYDKDF (reference sequence). The V end lost 0 bases, the J end lost 7 bases, and 13 bases lay between the germline ends. CDR3 DNA sequence: TGTGCCACCAGCAGAGATAGGTGGGGAGGGCAGCCCCAGCATTTT. Translated: CATSRDRWGGQPQHF.

This chain connects TRBV30 to TRBJ1-2; tentatively, D is TRBD1 (5 bases). CDR3 size: 15 residues. Germline CDR1 GTSNPN, CDR2 SVGIG (reference sequence). V shed 5 bases and J shed 4 bases, with 20 bases lying between them. This chain's CDR3 is CAWGQTAASGYGYTF. The DNA for the CDR3 is TGTGCCTGGGGTCAGACAGCCGCGAGTGGCTATGGCTACACCTTC.

The chain joins TRBV9 to TRBJ1-3; D not resolved. The germline gives CDR1 SGDLS, CDR2 YYNGEE. The CDR3 length is 14 residues. With 0 bases removed from V and 0 bases from J, the gap between germline ends came to 4 bases. The CDR3 DNA is TGTGCCAGCAGCGTAGTGGCCTCTGGAAACACCATATATTTT. The encoded protein is CASSVVASGNTIYF.

V is TRBV7-2 and J is TRBJ2-7; D uncertain. In germline, CDR1 is SGHTA, CDR2 FQGNSA. The germline V and J ends were trimmed by 5 bases and 1 base, with 3 bases remaining between them. The length of the CDR3 is 11 residues. CDR3 loop: CASSLSYEQYF. The CDR3 bases are TGTGCCAGCAGCCTTTCCTACGAGCAGTACTTC.

The chain uses TRBV6-5 and TRBJ1-1; D remains unclear. The V end was cut by 5 bases, the J end by 5 bases, with 9 bases between. Per the germline V gene, CDR1 is MNHEY and CDR2 is SVGAGI. The CDR3 extends over 12 amino acids. The CDR3 region has the DNA TGTGCCAGCAGTCGTACATGGACTGAAGCTTTCTTT. Amino acids: CASSRTWTEAFF.

This clone was observed a handful of times. The V call is TRBV19, the J call TRBJ1-1; D unresolved. With 3 bases removed from V and 6 bases from J, the gap between germline ends came to 14 bases. CDR3 size: 14 residues. In germline, CDR1 is LNHDA, CDR2 SQIVND (reference sequence). The CDR3 spells CASSIGQVRSEAFF. CDR3 nucleotide sequence: TGTGCCAGTAGTATTGGGCAGGTGAGATCTGAAGCTTTCTTT.

The chain carries TRBV18 and TRBJ1-1, with TRBD1 matching over 9 bases. Germline CDR1 and CDR2: KGHSH and LQKENI. The CDR3 length is 17 residues. J was trimmed by 3 bases and V by 5 bases; bases with no gene match: 13. CDR3 in DNA: TGTGCCAGCTCAGGCCGGGGACAGGGAAGGAGGTACACTGAAGCTTTCTTT. It translates to CASSGRGQGRRYTEAFF.

This clone was observed a single time. This chain uses TRBV27 with TRBJ2-5; D perhaps matches TRBD2 (6 bases). The germline V gene has CDR1 MNHEY and CDR2 SMNVEV (reference sequence). The CDR3 spans 14 residues. V dropped 3 bases and J dropped 7 bases, with 15 bases sitting between them. The CDR3 here is CASSFGGMGGTQYF. The CDR3 bases are TGTGCCAGCAGTTTTGGCGGGATGGGGGGGACCCAGTACTTC.

The CDR3 region has the DNA TGTGCCAGCAGCCAACTGACGGACTTGAGCTACACCTTC. Translated, it gives CASSQLTDLSYTF. V is TRBV4-2 and J is TRBJ1-2; D unclear. Looked up from germline, CDR1 is LGHNA and CDR2 is YNFKEQ. The V gene lost 2 bases and the J gene lost 9 bases, with 13 bases spanning the gap. The CDR3 spans 13 residues.

The chain links TRBV9 to TRBJ2-3, with TRBD2 matching over 11 bases. The CDR3 totals 19 residues. J gave up 2 bases and V 2 bases, and 13 bases lay outside the gene matches. Germline CDR1 and CDR2: SGDLS and YYNGEE. The CDR3 here is CASSVTVVAGGPLTDTQYF. The CDR3, as DNA: TGTGCCAGCAGCGTCACGGTAGTAGCGGGAGGGCCTCTCACAGATACGCAGTATTTT.

A single count supports this clone. This chain links TRBV2 with TRBJ1-5; a possible D gene is TRBD1 (5 bases). V lost 7 bases and J lost 2, with 12 bases in between. CDR1 and CDR2 from the germline V gene are SNHLY and FYNNEI. The CDR3 is 14 amino acids. The CDR3 DNA sequence: TGTGCCAGCAACGGCAGGGAACGCAATCAGCCCCAGCATTTT. Residues: CASNGRERNQPQHF.

The V and J genes are TRBV7-6 and TRBJ2-7, with a weak D call TRBD1 (5 bases). CDR1 and CDR2 from the germline V gene are SGHVS and FNYEAQ. The germline V and J ends were trimmed by 1 base and 5 bases, with 15 bases remaining between them. This CDR3 is built from 15 residues. Written as DNA, the CDR3 is TGTGCCAGCAGCTTAGGGACATCACAGGTCGACGAGCAGTACTTC. It translates to CASSLGTSQVDEQYF.

The chain links TRBV5-6 to TRBJ2-1; tentatively, D is TRBD1 (6 bases). Germline CDR1 SGHDT, CDR2 YYEEEE. This CDR3 is built from 12 residues. Between the trimmed V and J ends, which lost 2 bases and 6 bases, there was a span of 6 bases. The CDR3 reads CASSLGGNEQFF. The DNA of the CDR3 is TGTGCCAGCAGCTTAGGGGGCAATGAGCAGTTCTTC.

The chain recombines TRBV7-9 with TRBJ1-1, with D perhaps matching TRBD1 (5 bases). The CDR3 spans 12 residues. V was shortened by 5 bases and J by 7 bases, with 11 bases between the two germline ends. Germline CDR1 reads SEHNR; CDR2 reads FQNEAQ (reference sequence). Written as DNA, the CDR3 is TGTGCCAGCAGCGTTGGGGACTTTGAAGCTTTCTTT. It codes for CASSVGDFEAFF.

The V gene is TRBV5-6, the J gene TRBJ1-4, with TRBD1 as a possible D gene (5 bases). The V gene's germline CDR1 is SGHDT and CDR2 YYEEEE. V lost 1 base, J lost 5 bases, and 9 bases lay in between. This CDR3 region has 14 residues. The CDR3 sequence: CASSLSGGNEKLFF. The DNA for the CDR3 is TGTGCCAGCAGCTTGTCCGGGGGGAATGAAAAACTGTTTTTT.

The chain employs TRBV4-3 and TRBJ1-2; 10 nucleotides match TRBD1. The CDR3 covers 15 residues. J gave up 6 bases and V 4 bases, and 8 bases lay outside the gene matches. Germline V gene lookup returns CDR1 LGHNA and CDR2 YSLEER. The CDR3 here is CASSRKTGGADGYTF. CDR3 sequence (DNA): TGCGCCAGCAGCCGAAAGACAGGGGGCGCGGATGGCTACACCTTC.